This T cell receptor beta chain is from a study of T cell responses to AZD1222 COVID-19 vaccine (dated by TCRdb to the early 2020s). Some background on the complete study: AZD1222 recipients whose second dose came at about 4 weeks and those whose second dose came at about 12 weeks were combined into one group, since spike-specific TCR depth and breadth did not differ between the two schedules. TCR sequencing was performed for more than 230 trial participants, of whom roughly 200 were given two doses of AZD1222 and around 26 were given two doses of MenACWY control vaccine. Enrollment into the trials was organized by age into subgroups of 18-55, 56-69 and 70-plus years, and those subgroups contained approximately 160, 26 and 62 TCR-sequenced participants, respectively.

The CDR3 regions of human TCRbeta chains were subjected to immunosequencing. On the study's bioinformatics: Repertoire TCRs were matched against a reference library of SARS-CoV-2-specific TCRs generated with the MIRA antigen-specificity platform. Breadth was defined as the fraction of unique TCRs that were SARS-CoV-2-associated, and depth was defined as the fraction of total T cells that were SARS-CoV-2-associated. Using the MIRA data, each spike-specific TCR was assigned both to the spike region to which the TCR was reactive and to a CD4 or CD8 class. Log10-transformed breadth and depth values were compared by one-way ANOVA with Sidak's multiple comparisons tests. What TCRdb holds here is the immuneACCESS table cut down to in-frame rearrangements. Part of the clones is not present; checked against another copy, under half of the missing clones reflect an unresolved V gene, and the others are unexplained. V, J and clone size reflect that table, while D and trimming were determined from the DNA. This sample is represented by about 130,000 clones; more than 85% of them were singletons. Approximately 3.4% of the sample comes from the top ten.

The time point label, as the study defines it: baseline before first vaccination. Samples from vaccinated people were obtained from the UK trials COV001 and COV002, which included a single-blind randomized controlled phase 2/3 trial of AZD1222 (ChAdOx1 nCoV-19) in healthy adults. Trial participant PBMC samples were collected at day 0 and day 28 after the second dose for TCRbeta chain sequencing. The full study reports these points: Nearly half of unique spike-specific TCRs reportedly recognized epitopes outside regions mutated in the B.1.351 and B.1.1.7 variants. No day 14 peak-response samples were available, so repertoires were characterized only after the peak T cell response. The vaccine-associated CD4 TCRs covered the entire spike protein, and the dominant responses fell in regions 160-218 and 743-854. A significant rise in spike-specific TCR breadth and depth was observed after two AZD1222 doses relative to day 0 and relative to MenACWY recipients. In the small 56-69-year group, the increase in depth fell short of significance, most likely because of low power. Participants were mostly white British, with more females than males. The authors suggested clonal diversity may have been underestimated. Conclusions about previously exposed vaccinees were limited because only a handful of AZD1222 recipients were SARS-CoV-2 seropositive at baseline.

The sample holds a few counts of this clone. Which antigen it targets is not known. No base quality values were provided; no much bigger clone lies one nucleotide off. The clonotype comes from an adult in good health. This specimen was peripheral blood, taken on day 0 of AZD1222 vaccination.

This receptor has the CDR3 CASSEGGGSLNSPLHF. In nucleotides, the sequence is TGTGCCAGCAGTGAAGGGGGGGGGTCTTTGAATTCACCCCTCCACTTT. The sequence joins TRBV6-1 to TRBJ1-6; a tentative D call is TRBD1 (5 bases match). Taken from cysteine to phenylalanine, the CDR3 has 16 residues. Solely the CDR3 DNA is kept, with 48 bases framed from the first base. V is clipped by 1 base and J by 7 bases, and the sequence between their germline boundaries is 14 bases long. CDR1 and CDR2 are drawn from the germline V gene: MNHNS, SASEGT.